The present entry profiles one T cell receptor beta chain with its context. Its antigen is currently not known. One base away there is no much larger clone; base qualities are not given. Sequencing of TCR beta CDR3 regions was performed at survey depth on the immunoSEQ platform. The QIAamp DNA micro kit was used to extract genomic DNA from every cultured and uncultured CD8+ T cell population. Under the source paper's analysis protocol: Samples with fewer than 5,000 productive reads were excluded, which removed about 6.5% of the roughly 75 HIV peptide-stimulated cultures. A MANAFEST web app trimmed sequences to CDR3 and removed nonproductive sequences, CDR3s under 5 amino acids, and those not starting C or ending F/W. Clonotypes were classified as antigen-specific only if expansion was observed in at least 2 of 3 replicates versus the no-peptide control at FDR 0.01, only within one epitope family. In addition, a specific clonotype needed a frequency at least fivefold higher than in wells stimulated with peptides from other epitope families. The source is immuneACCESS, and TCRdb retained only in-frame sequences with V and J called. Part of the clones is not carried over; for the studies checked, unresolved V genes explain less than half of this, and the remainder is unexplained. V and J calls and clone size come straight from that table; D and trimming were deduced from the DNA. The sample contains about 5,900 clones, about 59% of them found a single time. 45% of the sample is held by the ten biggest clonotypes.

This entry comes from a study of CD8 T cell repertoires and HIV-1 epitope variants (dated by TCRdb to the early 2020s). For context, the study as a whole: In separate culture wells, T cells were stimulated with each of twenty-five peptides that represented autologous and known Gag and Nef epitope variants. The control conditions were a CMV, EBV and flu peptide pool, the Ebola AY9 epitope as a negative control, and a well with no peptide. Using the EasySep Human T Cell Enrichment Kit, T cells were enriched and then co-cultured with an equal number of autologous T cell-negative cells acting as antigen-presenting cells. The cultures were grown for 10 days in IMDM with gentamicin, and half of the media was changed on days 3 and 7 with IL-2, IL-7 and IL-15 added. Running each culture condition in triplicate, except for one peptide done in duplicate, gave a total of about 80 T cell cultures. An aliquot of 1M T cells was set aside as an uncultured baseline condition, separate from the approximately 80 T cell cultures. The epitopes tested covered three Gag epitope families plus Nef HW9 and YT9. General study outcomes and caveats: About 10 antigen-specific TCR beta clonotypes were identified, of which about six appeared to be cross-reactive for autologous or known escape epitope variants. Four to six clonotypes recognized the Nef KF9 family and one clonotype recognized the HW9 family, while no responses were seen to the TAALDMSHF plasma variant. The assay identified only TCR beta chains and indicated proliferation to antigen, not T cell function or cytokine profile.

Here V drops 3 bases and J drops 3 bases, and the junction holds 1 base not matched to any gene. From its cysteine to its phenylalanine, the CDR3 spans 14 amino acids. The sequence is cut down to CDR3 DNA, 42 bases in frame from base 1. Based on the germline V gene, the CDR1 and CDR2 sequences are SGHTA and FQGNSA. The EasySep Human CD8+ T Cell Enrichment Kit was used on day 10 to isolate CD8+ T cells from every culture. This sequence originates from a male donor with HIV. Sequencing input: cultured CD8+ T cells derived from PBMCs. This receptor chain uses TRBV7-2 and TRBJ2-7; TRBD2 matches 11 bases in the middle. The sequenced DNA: TGTGCCAGCAGCTTTGGGACTAGCGGCTACGAGCAGTACTTC. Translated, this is CASSFGTSGYEQYF.